The 27 T cell receptor beta chains listed next were all sequenced from one sample in a study of cytomegalovirus exposure and HLA in healthy donors. This PCR relied on a set of 60 Vbeta primers and 13 Jbeta primers. Profiled with immunoSEQ multiplex PCR; TCRdb holds only in-frame clones, not every one. The table lists 65,000 to 95,000 clones, under 80% of them singletons. Sequenced material: PBMCs. The receptors were sampled from a male donor in good health and CMV-seropositive.

This clone was recorded only once. CDR3 amino acids: CASSFLTGSSYEQYF. CDR3 nucleotide sequence: TGCGCCAGCAGCTTTTTGACGGGGAGCTCCTACGAGCAGTACTTC. The chain joins TRBV5-1 to TRBJ2-7; D is perhaps TRBD2 (5 bases). The CDR3 extends over 15 amino acids. Between the trimmed V and J ends, which lost 2 bases and 0 bases, there was a span of 12 bases. From germline, CDR1 is SGHRS and CDR2 YFSETQ.

This clone was picked up a small number of times. V and J are TRBV11-1 and TRBJ1-3; 8 nucleotides align to TRBD1. CDR3 length equals 14 residues. After removal of 0 bases from V and 14 bases from J, the junction contained 9 bases not matched to a gene. The germline V gene encodes CDR1 SGHAT and CDR2 FQDESV (reference sequence). CDR3 residues: CASSLAVQGEILYF. CDR3 nucleotide sequence: TGTGCCAGCAGCTTAGCCGTACAGGGGGAAATCCTATATTTT.

Turning to this clone: The junction departs from germline at one end; a sequencing error may be responsible. V is TRBV2 and J is TRBJ2-3; the match to TRBD2 covers 12 bases. The germline V gene encodes CDR1 SNHLY and CDR2 FYNNEI. This CDR3 contains 14 residues. The chain's CDR3 is CASRGAIGTSGSNF. In nucleotides, the CDR3 is TGTGCCAGCAGGGGGGCAATCGGGACTAGCGGGTCTAACTTT.

This clone turned up a few times. This sequence joins TRBV5-1 and TRBJ1-5; no reliable D call. Germline V lookup: CDR1 SGHRS, CDR2 YFSETQ. Trimming removed 0 bases from V and 1 base from J, with 8 bases in between. This CDR3 is 15 amino acids long. In DNA, the CDR3 is TGCGCCAGCAGCTTGGGAGGGTCCAGCAATCAGCCCCAGCATTTT. Its translation: CASSLGGSSNQPQHF.

The CDR3 region has the DNA TGTGCCAGCAGTTTCCGAGGAGTCAGGGTCTATGGCTACACCTTC. This encodes CASSFRGVRVYGYTF. The V gene is TRBV28, the J gene TRBJ1-2, with D possibly TRBD1 on 5 matching bases. Between the trimmed V and J ends, which lost 3 bases and 4 bases, there was a span of 15 bases. Germline V lookup: CDR1 MDHEN, CDR2 SYDVKM. This CDR3 comprises 15 residues.

The rearrangement uses TRBV28 and TRBJ2-7, with D perhaps TRBD1 (6 bases). CDR1 MDHEN and CDR2 SYDVKM come from the germline V gene. The CDR3 length is 13 residues. For the CDR3, the DNA is TGTGCCAGCAGTTTGACCGGGACATCCCTCCAAAGGGTC. Translation: CASSLTGTSLQRV.

V is TRBV11-2 and J is TRBJ2-1, with a weak D call TRBD1 (8 bases). This CDR3 is built from 15 residues. Germline loops: CDR1 SGHAT, CDR2 FQNNGV. The V end was cut by 1 base, the J end by 9 bases, with 16 bases between. The CDR3 region is CASSLVRQGRGEQFF. The CDR3 DNA reads as TGTGCCAGCAGCTTAGTCCGACAGGGGAGGGGTGAGCAGTTCTTC.

The chain joins TRBV6-4 to TRBJ2-5; TRBD2 aligns across 7 bases. The length of the CDR3 is 14 residues. V lost 5 bases and J lost 4; bases outside the gene matches: 7. Germline assignment: CDR1 MRHNA and CDR2 SNTAGT. CDR3 sequence: CASSPGGEAETQYF. CDR3 nucleotide sequence: TGTGCCAGCAGTCCTGGGGGGGAAGCAGAGACCCAGTACTTC.

The chain has TRBV4-1 and TRBJ2-7; 8 nucleotides line up with TRBD2. The germline gives CDR1 MGHRA, CDR2 YSYEKL. The CDR3 covers 15 residues. After removal of 3 bases from V and 6 bases from J, the junction contained 10 bases not matched to a gene. The CDR3 DNA reads as TGCGCCAGCAGCCAGGCTCGGCTAGCGGGTTGCGAGCAGTACTTC. Its protein is CASSQARLAGCEQYF.

The chain is built from TRBV10-3 and TRBJ2-7, with D tentatively TRBD2 (5 bases). Trimming stripped 2 bases from V and 2 bases from J, with 16 bases between. The CDR3 runs to 16 residues. Looked up from germline, CDR1 is ENHRY and CDR2 is SYGVKD. DNA of the CDR3: TGTGCCATCAGTGAGGGTGTCGGGAAGGTGACCTACGAGCAGTACTTC. As protein: CAISEGVGKVTYEQYF.

The J gene is TRBJ2-5, the V gene TRBV7-2; 9 positions match TRBD2. With V trimmed by 2 bases and J by 5 bases, 9 bases remained unmatched. Germline CDR1 and CDR2: SGHTA and FQGNSA. The CDR3 extends over 16 amino acids. Written as DNA, the CDR3 is TGTGCCAGCAGCTTATCGGGGCGGGGGGGCGGCGAGACCCAGTACTTC. Residues: CASSLSGRGGGETQYF.

The chain combines TRBV27 with TRBJ2-7; D possibly corresponds to TRBD1 (6 bases). The CDR3 consists of 14 residues. CDR1 and CDR2 (germline): MNHEY, SMNVEV (reference sequence). The V end was cut by 5 bases, the J end by 1 base, with 12 bases between. The CDR3 nucleotides are TGTGCCAGCAGTGTCCGGGACACATCCTACGAGCAGTACTTC. This sequence encodes CASSVRDTSYEQYF.

The rearrangement uses TRBV29-1 and TRBJ1-1; D may be TRBD1 (6 bases). The germline gives CDR1 SQVTM, CDR2 ANQGSEA. This CDR3 has 13 amino acids. V was cut by 6 bases and J by 0 bases, with 11 bases left in between. The CDR3 region is CSVKQGLNTEAFF. The CDR3 DNA is TGCAGCGTAAAACAGGGATTGAACACTGAAGCTTTCTTT. Full variable domain (remainder filled in from reference TRBV29-1 and TRBJ1-1): SAVISQKPSRDICQRGTSLTIQCQVDSQVTMMFWYRQQPGQSLTLIATANQGSEATYESGFVIDKFPISRPNLTFSTLTVSNMSPEDSSIYLCSVKQGLNTEAFFGQGTRLTVV.

V gene TRBV4-3 combines with J gene TRBJ1-2; 7 bases agree with TRBD1. This CDR3 comprises 15 residues. The V gene's germline CDR1 is LGHNA and CDR2 YSLEER. V was pared by 2 bases and J by 5 bases, with 8 bases of the junction left unmatched. The CDR3 spells CASSQSGQADYGYTF. The CDR3 DNA reads TGCGCCAGCAGCCAAAGCGGACAGGCGGATTATGGCTACACCTTC.

The chain combines TRBV2 with TRBJ2-7; D is unresolved. This CDR3 is 15 amino acids long. V was cut by 3 bases and J by 0 bases, with 12 bases left in between. Germline V gene data show CDR1 as SNHLY and CDR2 as FYNNEI. CDR3 in amino acids: CASSDSSRLSYEQYF. CDR3 in DNA: TGTGCCAGCAGTGATTCGTCCAGACTCTCCTACGAGCAGTACTTC.

The chain recombines TRBV28 with TRBJ2-7, with TRBD2 matching 12 bases. Germline V CDR1 and CDR2: MDHEN, SYDVKM. The CDR3 length is 15 residues. With V trimmed by 4 bases and J by 4 bases, 5 bases remained unmatched. CDR3 amino acids: CASSSTSGGLYEQYF. The CDR3 DNA is TGTGCCAGCAGTTCGACTAGCGGGGGTCTTTACGAGCAGTACTTC.

This chain links TRBV7-9 with TRBJ2-7; 9 bases fit TRBD1. The CDR3 is made up of 14 amino acids. Germline CDR1 and CDR2: SEHNR and FQNEAQ (reference sequence). V trimming: 6 bases; J trimming: 3 bases; junction bases outside the gene matches: 6. The CDR3 DNA reads TGTGCCAGCAGAGGATCGGACAGGGGCTACGAGCAGTACTTC. Amino acids: CASRGSDRGYEQYF.

V is TRBV7-8 and J is TRBJ2-6, with a weak D call TRBD1 (6 bases). The V end was cut by 1 base, the J end by 2 bases, with 9 bases between. There are 16 residues in the CDR3. Germline CDR1 is SGHVS and CDR2 is FQNEAQ. CDR3 amino acids: CASSLGGGAGANVLTF. The CDR3 DNA reads as TGTGCCAGCAGCTTAGGTGGGGGCGCTGGGGCCAACGTCCTGACTTTC. The variable domain in full, with the rest retrieved from reference TRBV7-8 and TRBJ2-6, is GAGVSQSPRYKVAKRGQDVALRCDPISGHVSLFWYQQALGQGPEFLTYFQNEAQLDKSGLPSDRFFAERPEGSVSTLKIQRTQQEDSAVYLCASSLGGGAGANVLTFGAGSRLTVL.

The chain uses TRBV5-4 and TRBJ2-2; D uncertain. The CDR3 has 11 residues. From germline, CDR1 is SGHNT and CDR2 YYREEE (reference sequence). V dropped 5 bases and J dropped 7 bases, with 6 bases sitting between them. CDR3 in amino acids: CASRKHGELFF. The CDR3 DNA follows: TGTGCCAGCAGGAAGCACGGGGAGCTGTTTTTT.

V gene TRBV4-1 combines with J gene TRBJ2-5; 8 nucleotides line up with TRBD2. The J call may be wrong; the DNA end is better matched by TRBJ2-7. Germline V gene lookup returns CDR1 MGHRA and CDR2 YSYEKL. The CDR3 totals 16 residues. Written as DNA, the CDR3 is TGCGCCAGCAGCCAAGATGTGTCTAGCGGGTACTACGAGCAGTACTTC. Its protein product is CASSQDVSSGYYEQYF.

V and J are TRBV18 and TRBJ2-1; D not resolved. Between the trimmed V and J ends, which lost 2 bases and 5 bases, there was a span of 4 bases. The V gene's germline CDR1 is KGHSH and CDR2 LQKENI. The CDR3 sequence is 12 residues long. CDR3 sequence reads: CASSPSNNEQFF. Here the CDR3 DNA reads TGTGCCAGCTCACCATCCAACAATGAGCAGTTCTTC.

The genes are TRBV7-2 and TRBJ1-2; 10 bases agree with TRBD1. Germline V gene lookup returns CDR1 SGHTA and CDR2 FQGNSA. The CDR3 loop spans 15 amino acids. With V trimmed by 5 bases and J by 4 bases, 7 bases remained unmatched. In DNA, the CDR3 is TGTGCCAGCAGCCCAAGACAGGGGGCAGGCTATGGCTACACCTTC. Residues: CASSPRQGAGYGYTF.

The chain uses TRBV11-2 and TRBJ2-1; 9 bases match TRBD1. Per germline, CDR1 SGHAT and CDR2 FQNNGV. The ends lost 5 bases at V and 6 bases at J; junction bases unmatched: 8. The CDR3 spans 15 residues. This CDR3 is CASSPRDRVGNEQFF. CDR3 nucleotide sequence: TGTGCCAGCAGCCCACGGGACAGGGTCGGCAATGAGCAGTTCTTC.

The chain has TRBV7-8 and TRBJ2-1, with 12 bases that match TRBD2. CDR1 is SGHVS and CDR2 is FQNEAQ in the germline V gene. J was trimmed by 5 bases and V by 6 bases; bases with no gene match: 8. This CDR3 comprises 16 residues. The CDR3 DNA follows: TGTGCCAGCAGGATCGGACTAGCGGGAAAGAACAATGAGCAGTTCTTC. Its protein is CASRIGLAGKNNEQFF.

A few counts support this clone. The V and J genes are TRBV19 and TRBJ2-1; tentative D call: TRBD2 (6 bases). The CDR3 runs 14 residues. Germline CDR1 reads LNHDA; CDR2 reads SQIVND (reference sequence). Between the trimmed V and J ends, which lost 5 bases and 4 bases, there was a span of 12 bases. The CDR3 protein is CASSLEGPYNEQFF. In DNA, the CDR3 is TGTGCCAGTAGTTTGGAGGGACCGTACAATGAGCAGTTCTTC. Looking up the rest from reference TRBV19 and TRBJ2-1 gives the full variable domain: DGGITQSPKYLFRKEGQNVTLSCEQNLNHDAMYWYRQDPGQGLRLIYYSQIVNDFQKGDIAEGYSVSREKKESFPLTVTSAQKNPTAFYLCASSLEGPYNEQFFGPGTRLTVL.

Of note for this clone: One end of the junction is discordant with germline, which a read error may explain. This chain uses TRBV6-4 with TRBJ2-3, with 7 bases aligning to TRBD1. There are 14 residues in the CDR3. Germline loops: CDR1 MRHNA, CDR2 SNTAGT. The CDR3 sequence is CATSRQGETDTQYF. DNA of the CDR3: TGTGCCACCAGTCGACAGGGTGAGACAGATACGCAGTATTTT.

This clone was seen only a few times. The chain is built from TRBV5-4 and TRBJ2-2; maybe TRBD2 (7 bases). Deletions cut 1 base from V and 8 bases from J, with 18 bases between. This CDR3 region has 16 residues. Germline V gene data show CDR1 as SGHNT and CDR2 as YYREEE (reference sequence). The CDR3, as DNA: TGTGCCAGCAGCTTGAGGTCCCGGGGGGCAGGTGGGGAGCTGTTTTTT. Translation gives CASSLRSRGAGGELFF.